The rows below give T cell receptor beta chains drawn from one sample of a study of T cells in Graves' hyperthyroidism and ophthalmopathy. Each CDR3 protein gets one entry after TCRdb re-called the multiplex PCR reads with MiXCR. Here the sample spans approximately 400,000 distinct CDR3 sequences, around a sixth being singletons. The source material was blood. The receptors were gathered from a woman aged 18-35 years with Graves' hyperthyroidism. Each CDR3 is given with its conserved first and last residue. The order of the fields is D gene, V gene, J gene, clone size, CDR3 protein, CDR3 DNA. The D gene is left open where the match is weak. Expanded clones get a size class; other rows say once, few or many, or leave the size out.

d_call: NA
v_call: TRBV12-3/TRBV12-4
j_call: TRBJ2-2
clone_size: many
cdr3_aa: CATKRAQGDAGELFF
cdr3_nt: TGTGCCACCAAACGGGCACAGGGCGACGCCGGGGAGCTGTTTTTT

d_call: NA
v_call: TRBV6-1
j_call: TRBJ2-7
clone_size: many
cdr3_aa: CASRSPYKRGYEQYF
cdr3_nt: TGTGCCAGCAGGAGCCCCTACAAACGGGGCTACGAGCAGTACTTC

d_call: NA
v_call: TRBV12-3/TRBV12-4
j_call: TRBJ2-3
clone_size: many
cdr3_aa: CASSAQEGAQDTQYF
cdr3_nt: TGTGCCAGCAGTGCGCAGGAGGGAGCACAAGATACGCAGTATTTT

d_call: NA
v_call: TRBV10-3
j_call: TRBJ2-1
clone_size: NA
cdr3_aa: CATLGAGAKGSYNEQFF
cdr3_nt: TGTGCCACACTAGGGGCAGGGGCTAAGGGTTCCTACAATGAGCAGTTCTTC

d_call: TRBD1
v_call: TRBV6-5
j_call: TRBJ1-5
clone_size: NA
cdr3_aa: CASSYGQGQHF
cdr3_nt: TGTGCCAGCAGTTACGGACAGGGACAGCATTTT

d_call: NA
v_call: TRBV5-5
j_call: TRBJ2-4
clone_size: many
cdr3_aa: CASSLGGTDIQYF
cdr3_nt: TGTGCCAGCAGCCTGGGAGGAACCGACATTCAGTACTTC

d_call: NA
v_call: TRBV5-4
j_call: TRBJ2-2
clone_size: few
cdr3_aa: CASSLARGAGTGELFF
cdr3_nt: TGTGCCAGCAGCTTGGCCCGGGGGGCGGGCACCGGGGAGCTGTTTTTT

d_call: TRBD2
v_call: TRBV5-5
j_call: TRBJ2-2
clone_size: many
cdr3_aa: CASSLLTSAGELFF
cdr3_nt: TGTGCCAGCAGCTTGCTGACTAGCGCCGGGGAGCTGTTTTTT

d_call: TRBD1
v_call: TRBV12-3/TRBV12-4
j_call: TRBJ2-5
clone_size: many
cdr3_aa: CASSYSTGQGEETQYF
cdr3_nt: TGTGCCAGCAGTTATTCTACGGGACAGGGTGAAGAGACCCAGTACTTC

d_call: NA
v_call: TRBV7-3
j_call: TRBJ2-2
clone_size: many
cdr3_aa: CASSPENGELFF
cdr3_nt: TGTGCCAGCAGCCCAGAAAACGGGGAGCTGTTTTTT

d_call: NA
v_call: TRBV11-3
j_call: TRBJ2-5
clone_size: many
cdr3_aa: CASSLDLVERDSGETQYF
cdr3_nt: TGTGCCAGCAGCTTAGATCTAGTTGAACGGGACTCGGGAGAGACCCAGTACTTC

d_call: NA
v_call: TRBV24-1
j_call: TRBJ1-2
clone_size: many
cdr3_aa: CATSVSRGNGYTF
cdr3_nt: TGTGCCACCAGTGTTTCCAGGGGAAATGGCTACACCTTC

d_call: TRBD1
v_call: TRBV27
j_call: TRBJ2-7
clone_size: NA
cdr3_aa: CASRPEGPGTANYEQYF
cdr3_nt: TGTGCCAGCAGGCCAGAGGGTCCCGGGACAGCTAACTACGAGCAGTACTTC

d_call: NA
v_call: TRBV24-1
j_call: TRBJ1-1
clone_size: many
cdr3_aa: CATSDLWHEGNTEAFF
cdr3_nt: TGTGCCACCAGTGATTTGTGGCACGAGGGGAACACTGAAGCTTTCTTT

d_call: NA
v_call: TRBV20-1
j_call: TRBJ2-3
clone_size: many
cdr3_aa: CSARARLATDTQYF
cdr3_nt: TGCAGTGCTAGAGCTCGGCTAGCGACAGATACGCAGTATTTT

d_call: NA
v_call: TRBV12-3/TRBV12-4
j_call: TRBJ2-1
clone_size: many
cdr3_aa: CASSFEVFREQFF
cdr3_nt: TGTGCCAGCAGTTTTGAGGTTTTCCGTGAGCAGTTCTTC

d_call: NA
v_call: TRBV6-9
j_call: TRBJ1-2
clone_size: NA
cdr3_aa: CASSYLYGYSF
cdr3_nt: TGTGCCAGCAGTTACTTGTATGGCTACAGCTTC

d_call: TRBD1
v_call: TRBV20-1
j_call: TRBJ1-2
clone_size: many
cdr3_aa: CSAATGVANYGYTF
cdr3_nt: TGCAGTGCCGCTACAGGGGTCGCTAACTATGGCTACACCTTC

d_call: TRBD1
v_call: TRBV6-2/TRBV6-3
j_call: TRBJ1-2
clone_size: NA
cdr3_aa: CASSYSTGAPDFSYGYTF
cdr3_nt: TGTGCCAGCAGTTACTCGACAGGGGCTCCCGATTTTTCTTATGGCTACACCTTC

d_call: NA
v_call: TRBV6-2/TRBV6-3
j_call: TRBJ1-2
clone_size: few
cdr3_aa: CASSSIRSYTF
cdr3_nt: TGTGCCAGCAGTTCAATTAGGAGCTACACCTTC

d_call: NA
v_call: TRBV24-1
j_call: TRBJ1-1
clone_size: many
cdr3_aa: CATSGGGGFEAFF
cdr3_nt: TGTGCCACCAGTGGTGGGGGCGGTTTCGAAGCTTTCTTT

d_call: NA
v_call: TRBV5-4
j_call: TRBJ2-5
clone_size: many
cdr3_aa: CASSSTEGETQYF
cdr3_nt: TGTGCCAGCAGCTCTACGGAAGGGGAGACCCAGTACTTC

d_call: TRBD1
v_call: TRBV30
j_call: TRBJ2-1
clone_size: few
cdr3_aa: CAWSVSSPGGLVNEQFF
cdr3_nt: TGTGCCTGGAGTGTAAGTTCCCCAGGGGGCCTTGTGAATGAGCAGTTCTTC

d_call: NA
v_call: TRBV6-1
j_call: TRBJ1-6
clone_size: many
cdr3_aa: CASSFASSSYTLHF
cdr3_nt: TGTGCCAGCAGTTTCGCCAGCAGCAGCTATACCCTCCACTTT

d_call: NA
v_call: TRBV9
j_call: TRBJ1-4
clone_size: few
cdr3_aa: CASSVGVRTNEKLFF
cdr3_nt: TGTGCCAGCAGCGTGGGGGTCAGGACTAATGAAAAACTGTTTTTT

d_call: NA
v_call: TRBV12-3/TRBV12-4
j_call: TRBJ2-6
clone_size: few
cdr3_aa: CASSLVWGPGANVLTF
cdr3_nt: TGTGCCAGCAGTTTGGTGTGGGGGCCTGGGGCCAACGTCCTGACTTTC

d_call: NA
v_call: TRBV20-1
j_call: TRBJ2-1
clone_size: many
cdr3_aa: CSAGAGVWEQFF
cdr3_nt: TGCAGTGCTGGAGCAGGGGTATGGGAGCAGTTCTTC

d_call: NA
v_call: TRBV2
j_call: TRBJ1-5
clone_size: many
cdr3_aa: CASSPPPGQPQHF
cdr3_nt: TGTGCCAGCAGTCCCCCCCCGGGACAGCCCCAGCATTTT

d_call: TRBD2
v_call: TRBV9
j_call: TRBJ2-1
clone_size: NA
cdr3_aa: CASSVSSGRAIHEQFF
cdr3_nt: TGTGCCAGCAGCGTGTCTAGCGGGAGGGCCATTCATGAGCAGTTCTTC

d_call: TRBD1
v_call: TRBV9
j_call: TRBJ2-2
clone_size: many
cdr3_aa: CASSLRTGTNTGELFF
cdr3_nt: TGTGCCAGCAGCCTTCGGACAGGCACGAACACCGGGGAGCTGTTTTTT

d_call: NA
v_call: TRBV11-2
j_call: TRBJ2-2
clone_size: NA
cdr3_aa: CASSFKPGQFTGELFF
cdr3_nt: TGTGCCAGCAGTTTTAAACCCGGACAGTTCACCGGGGAGCTGTTTTTT

d_call: NA
v_call: TRBV4-1
j_call: TRBJ2-1
clone_size: NA
cdr3_aa: CASSQNIIWNEQFF
cdr3_nt: TGCGCCAGCAGCCAAAATATCATATGGAATGAGCAGTTCTTC

d_call: TRBD2
v_call: TRBV2
j_call: TRBJ2-1
clone_size: many
cdr3_aa: CATYGTRQRNEQFF
cdr3_nt: TGTGCCACCTACGGGACTAGGCAGCGCAATGAGCAGTTCTTC

d_call: NA
v_call: TRBV6-1
j_call: TRBJ1-4
clone_size: few
cdr3_aa: CASTRRGDEKLFF
cdr3_nt: TGTGCCAGCACTCGGCGGGGGGATGAAAAACTGTTTTTT

d_call: NA
v_call: TRBV7-3
j_call: TRBJ2-3
clone_size: many
cdr3_aa: CASSSPEGGSSDTQYF
cdr3_nt: TGTGCCAGCAGCTCCCCGGAGGGGGGAAGTTCAGATACGCAGTATTTT

d_call: NA
v_call: TRBV7-6
j_call: TRBJ2-1
clone_size: few
cdr3_aa: CASRPGGNNEQFF
cdr3_nt: TGTGCCAGCAGACCGGGCGGGAACAATGAGCAGTTCTTC

d_call: NA
v_call: TRBV9
j_call: TRBJ2-7
clone_size: few
cdr3_aa: CASSVAPQPYEQYF
cdr3_nt: TGTGCCAGCAGCGTAGCCCCCCAACCCTACGAGCAGTACTTC

d_call: NA
v_call: TRBV6-6
j_call: TRBJ2-2
clone_size: many
cdr3_aa: CASSYSLSGELFF
cdr3_nt: TGTGCCAGCAGTTACTCGCTCTCCGGGGAGCTGTTTTTT

d_call: TRBD1
v_call: TRBV20-1
j_call: TRBJ1-3
clone_size: many
cdr3_aa: CSADRQGVGNTIYF
cdr3_nt: TGCAGTGCTGATAGACAGGGGGTTGGAAACACCATATATTTT